The clone carrying this TCR beta chain was picked up a small number of times. As yet, its antigen is unknown. TCRdb re-derived calls from the 5' RACE reads in MiXCR, one entry per CDR3 protein. The table has a few hundred thousand distinct CDR3 sequences, roughly 13% seen once. This CDR3 region has 15 residues. Germline assignment: CDR1 SGHTA and CDR2 FQGNSA. Trimming took 0 bases from V and 4 from J, leaving 11 bases between them. This sample is drawn from a study of identical twins. Study-level results: Among monozygotic twins, out-of-frame TCR alpha sharing exceeded what models predicted.

The data were also submitted as part of a second study, on yellow fever vaccine responses in identical twins.

The receptor's source is a woman between 18 and 29 years old in good health. This sequence joins TRBV7-2 and TRBJ2-3, with a tentative D call TRBD2 (5 bases). The sequencing input was memory (CD45RO+) T cells sorted from blood. The CDR3 DNA reads as TGTGCCAGCAGCTTAGCCGGGGTTAGGTCAGATACGCAGTATTTT. Its protein product is CASSLAGVRSDTQYF.